The 21 T cell receptor beta chains presented below share a single source sample, sequenced in a study of T cell responses to AZD1222 COVID-19 vaccine. Some clones are missing from TCRdb's copy, which holds only in-frame ones; the method was immunoSEQ multiplex PCR. The sample includes 150,000 to 200,000 clones, around 93% of them seen just once. The sample here was peripheral blood, taken on day 0 of AZD1222 vaccination. These receptors originate from an adult in good health.

V gene TRBV7-6 combines with J gene TRBJ2-2; D ambiguous. The CDR3 consists of 12 residues. Deletions cut 2 bases from V and 2 bases from J, with 0 bases between. From germline, CDR1 is SGHVS and CDR2 FNYEAQ. The CDR3 here is CASSLNTGELFF. The CDR3 DNA reads as TGTGCCAGCAGCTTAAACACCGGGGAGCTGTTTTTT.

CDR3 protein: CASSILSGGTYEQYF. The CDR3, as DNA: TGTGCCAGTAGTATACTCAGCGGGGGAACCTACGAGCAGTACTTC. The chain joins TRBV19 to TRBJ2-7; TRBD2 matches 8 bases. CDR1 and CDR2 from the germline V gene are LNHDA and SQIVND (reference sequence). V was pared by 2 bases and J by 2 bases, with 5 bases of the junction left unmatched. This CDR3 region has 15 residues.

The chain has TRBV28 and TRBJ2-2; D perhaps matches TRBD2 (7 bases). V lost 1 base and J 0 bases, leaving 9 bases between the germline ends. Germline values: CDR1 MDHEN, CDR2 SYDVKM. The CDR3 spans 16 residues. The CDR3 loop reads CASSLLGGANTGELFF. CDR3 bases: TGTGCCAGCAGTTTATTAGGGGGGGCGAACACCGGGGAGCTGTTTTTT.

The rearrangement uses TRBV24-1 and TRBJ2-7; no clear D gene. The V and J ends lost 2 bases and 7 bases respectively, with 17 bases between them. CDR1 is KGHDR and CDR2 is SFDVKD in the germline V gene. CDR3 size: 15 residues. CDR3 bases: TGTGCCACCAGTGATTCCACCCGATCCCCCAAGGAGCAGTACTTC. It encodes CATSDSTRSPKEQYF.

The J gene is TRBJ2-3, the V gene TRBV23-1, with 8 nucleotides matching TRBD2. Being an ORF, TRBV23-1 has a function that is uncertain. With V trimmed by 3 bases and J by 2 bases, 4 bases remained unmatched. The CDR3 is 15 amino acids. The CDR3: CASSHAGLATDTQYF. CDR3 coding DNA: TGCGCCAGCAGTCACGCCGGACTAGCCACAGATACGCAGTATTTT.

The rearrangement joins TRBV18 to TRBJ1-4, with 7 bases matching TRBD1. The CDR3 has 17 amino acids. Germline V gene sequence: CDR1 KGHSH, CDR2 LQKENI. V lost 4 bases, J lost 3 bases, and 11 bases stayed unmatched. The CDR3: CASSQRGQVAANEKLFF. Written as DNA, the CDR3 is TGTGCCAGCTCACAACGAGGACAGGTAGCCGCTAATGAAAAACTGTTTTTT.

This clone was picked up one time. The chain carries TRBV28 and TRBJ2-1; D might be TRBD1 or TRBD2, each matching 5 bases. CDR3 length equals 14 residues. Trimming removed 7 bases from V and 6 bases from J, with 16 bases in between. Germline V gene data show CDR1 as MDHEN and CDR2 as SYDVKM. CDR3 nucleotides: TGTGCCAGCAATCCCCCCCCGGGGCTCAATGAGCAGTTCTTC. It encodes CASNPPPGLNEQFF.

The V gene is TRBV10-3, the J gene TRBJ1-3; D not resolved. CDR1 is ENHRY and CDR2 is SYGVKD in the germline V gene. The CDR3 sequence is 15 residues long. V lost 0 bases, J lost 3 bases, and 9 bases lay in between. Here the CDR3 DNA reads TGTGCCATCAGTGAGTCGAACAGCTATGGAAACACCATATATTTT. It codes for CAISESNSYGNTIYF.

The chain recombines TRBV4-1 with TRBJ2-1, with TRBD2 matching 8 bases. The germline CDR1 and CDR2 sequences are MGHRA and YSYEKL. J lost 7 bases, V lost 0 bases, and 17 bases had no gene match. This CDR3 has 19 amino acids. The CDR3 loop is CASSQDNTGGPNFRNEQFF. CDR3 DNA: TGCGCCAGCAGCCAAGATAATACGGGAGGGCCCAATTTTAGGAATGAGCAGTTCTTC.

The rearrangement uses TRBV7-8 and TRBJ2-1, with D maybe TRBD2 (9 bases). The germline V gene encodes CDR1 SGHVS and CDR2 FQNEAQ. The V and J ends lost 6 bases and 5 bases respectively, with 23 bases between them. This CDR3 contains 17 residues. Here the CDR3 reads CASSRTGWTSDHNEQFF. Here the CDR3 DNA reads TGTGCCAGCAGTCGGACAGGGTGGACTAGCGATCACAATGAGCAGTTCTTC.

DNA of the CDR3: TGTGCCAGCAGCCGGGGACAAGGGTACACCGGGGAGCTGTTTTTT. Its protein is CASSRGQGYTGELFF. V usage is TRBV6-5 and J usage is TRBJ2-2; D might be TRBD1 (6 bases). CDR1 is MNHEY and CDR2 is SVGAGI in the germline V gene. The length of the CDR3 is 15 residues. V lost 6 bases and J lost 3, with 14 bases in between.

The rearrangement links TRBV28 to TRBJ1-1; D perhaps matches TRBD1 (5 bases). Germline assignment: CDR1 MDHEN and CDR2 SYDVKM. This CDR3 comprises 15 residues. Between the trimmed V and J ends, which lost 8 bases and 0 bases, there was a span of 16 bases. The CDR3 sequence is CASQSPPGLNTEAFF. Here the CDR3 DNA reads TGTGCCAGCCAATCCCCCCCAGGGCTGAACACTGAAGCTTTCTTT.

The chain has TRBV5-1 and TRBJ1-1; no definite D call. The V end lost 2 bases, the J end lost 8 bases, and 13 bases lay between the germline ends. Germline assignment: CDR1 SGHRS and CDR2 YFSETQ. The CDR3 has 13 amino acids. The CDR3: CASSLNMNSEAFF. CDR3 DNA: TGCGCCAGCAGCTTAAACATGAATTCGGAAGCTTTCTTT.

V and J are TRBV28 and TRBJ1-1, with D maybe TRBD1 (5 bases). Trimming stripped 7 bases from V and 5 bases from J, with 14 bases between. Per the germline V gene, CDR1 is MDHEN and CDR2 is SYDVKM. The CDR3 extends over 13 amino acids. The CDR3 spells CASTASGGTEAFF. CDR3 sequence (DNA): TGTGCCAGCACAGCCTCGGGGGGAACTGAAGCTTTCTTT.

The V and J genes are TRBV19 and TRBJ2-7; a weak D match, TRBD2 (6 bases). This CDR3 has 14 residues. V was clipped by 7 bases and J by 7 bases, with 20 bases between them. Germline V gives CDR1 LNHDA, CDR2 SQIVND (reference sequence). The CDR3 loop reads CASTPFRGAGEQYF. The CDR3 DNA follows: TGTGCCAGTACCCCATTCCGCGGGGCGGGGGAGCAGTACTTC.

This chain connects TRBV30 to TRBJ2-2; D gene ambiguous. Germline CDR1 is GTSNPN and CDR2 is SVGIG (reference sequence). The CDR3 totals 15 residues. Trimming removed 0 bases from V and 5 bases from J, with 13 bases in between. CDR3 sequence reads: CAWSVLDRETGELFF. CDR3 coding DNA: TGTGCCTGGAGTGTACTCGATCGCGAGACCGGGGAGCTGTTTTTT.

In the case of this clone: Other DNA variants within this sample encode the same CDR3. This sequence joins TRBV30 and TRBJ1-1; D uncertain. This CDR3 spans 14 amino acids. The germline CDR1 and CDR2 sequences are GTSNPN and SVGIG (reference sequence). V dropped 0 bases and J dropped 3 bases, with 11 bases sitting between them. The CDR3 protein is CAWSVSGWDTEAFF. As DNA, the CDR3 is TGTGCCTGGAGTGTATCGGGGTGGGACACTGAAGCTTTCTTT.

V and J are TRBV2 and TRBJ2-1; 7 positions match TRBD2. This CDR3 has 14 amino acids. The V gene's germline CDR1 is SNHLY and CDR2 FYNNEI. V shed 8 bases, J shed 4 bases, and the junction held 8 bases outside the gene matches. The CDR3 loop is CASRASGIYNEQFF. CDR3 bases: TGTGCCAGCCGGGCTAGCGGTATTTACAATGAGCAGTTCTTC.

The chain has TRBV5-6 and TRBJ2-7, with 8 bases identical to TRBD1. There are 15 residues in the CDR3. Trimming took 4 bases from V and 3 from J; bases not matched to a gene: 9. Germline assignment: CDR1 SGHDT and CDR2 YYEEEE. The DNA for the CDR3 is TGTGCCAGCAGCACCTCCAGGGGGCTACGCTACGAGCAGTACTTC. Translated, it gives CASSTSRGLRYEQYF.

The chain has TRBV11-2 and TRBJ2-2, with 10 nucleotides matching TRBD1. This CDR3 has 16 amino acids. The ends lost 5 bases at V and 0 bases at J; junction bases unmatched: 3. Germline values: CDR1 SGHAT, CDR2 FQNNGV. CDR3 in amino acids: CASSLGTGANTGELFF. CDR3 nucleotide sequence: TGTGCCAGCAGCCTTGGGACAGGGGCGAACACCGGGGAGCTGTTTTTT.

The chain combines TRBV6-5 with TRBJ2-7; 11 bases map to TRBD2. The CDR3 loop spans 15 amino acids. Germline loops: CDR1 MNHEY, CDR2 SVGAGI. J lost 3 bases, V lost 6 bases, and 7 bases had no gene match. The CDR3 coding sequence is TGTGCCAGCAGGGACCCGGGACTAGCGGACTACGAGCAGTACTTC. Encoded protein: CASRDPGLADYEQYF.